A single sample is the source of the 20 T cell receptor beta chains below, sequenced in a study of T cell responses to AZD1222 COVID-19 vaccine. The table came from immunoSEQ multiplex PCR; TCRdb's copy has only in-frame clones and leaves some out. The profile covers more than 80,000 clones, with 80% to 90% appearing a single time and about an eighth taken by the ten largest. The sequences come from peripheral blood, collected 28 days after the second AZD1222 dose. The receptors here all came from an adult who received the AZD1222 COVID-19 vaccine.

The chain has TRBV30 and TRBJ1-5; no firm D call. Germline lookup yields CDR1 GTSNPN and CDR2 SVGIG (reference sequence). The CDR3 covers 12 residues. V lost 2 bases to trimming and J lost 5 bases, with 7 bases between them. The CDR3 nucleotides are TGTGCCTGGAGTACCCAATATCAGCCCCAGCATTTT. This sequence encodes CAWSTQYQPQHF.

This clone came up a few times. CDR3 DNA sequence: TGCGCCAGCAGCCAGTCTGGGGCGGGGAGTTCACCCCTCCACTTT. This codes for CASSQSGAGSSPLHF. The chain couples TRBV4-1 to TRBJ1-6; D possibly corresponds to TRBD1 (5 bases). V was trimmed by 3 bases and J by 9 bases, leaving 15 bases between them. The germline V gene encodes CDR1 MGHRA and CDR2 YSYEKL. This CDR3 contains 15 residues.

This chain uses TRBV6-2 or TRBV6-3 with TRBJ2-2; perhaps TRBD1 as D (5 bases). The germline V and J ends were trimmed by 6 bases and 16 bases, with 18 bases remaining between them. The CDR3 has 12 amino acids. CDR1 and CDR2 from the germline V gene are MNHEY and SVGEGT. In nucleotides, the CDR3 is TGTGCCAGCAGCAACCCTCAGATAAGGGGGTTTTTT. Residues: CASSNPQIRGFF.

The chain uses TRBV7-9 and TRBJ2-5; 10 bases are shared with TRBD2. J lost 2 bases, V lost 1 base, and 4 bases had no gene match. The germline gives CDR1 SEHNR, CDR2 FQNEAQ (reference sequence). This CDR3 is built from 16 residues. The CDR3 spells CASSLGAGGIQETQYF. CDR3 DNA: TGTGCCAGCAGCTTAGGAGCGGGAGGGATTCAAGAGACCCAGTACTTC.

The genes are TRBV28 and TRBJ1-5, with D uncertain. This CDR3 comprises 15 residues. Looked up from germline, CDR1 is MDHEN and CDR2 is SYDVKM. V was cut by 4 bases and J by 0 bases, with 10 bases left in between. In nucleotides, the CDR3 is TGTGCCAGCAGTTCCTCGGGCCTTAGCAATCAGCCCCAGCATTTT. Translation gives CASSSSGLSNQPQHF.

V gene TRBV24-1 combines with J gene TRBJ1-4; D ambiguous. With 2 bases removed from V and 2 bases from J, the gap between germline ends came to 11 bases. The germline CDR1 and CDR2 sequences are KGHDR and SFDVKD. The CDR3 loop spans 16 amino acids. The CDR3 region is CATSDSHGGTNEKLFF. The DNA for the CDR3 is TGTGCCACCAGTGATTCCCACGGAGGCACTAATGAAAAACTGTTTTTT.

The V gene is TRBV11-3, the J gene TRBJ1-1; a weak D match, TRBD1 (6 bases). V gave up 4 bases and J gave up 1 base, with 16 bases separating them. This CDR3 region has 16 residues. Per germline, CDR1 SGHNT and CDR2 YENEEA. CDR3 sequence reads: CASSSWSGQGNTEAFF. The DNA for the CDR3 is TGTGCCAGCAGCTCATGGTCGGGACAAGGGAACACTGAAGCTTTCTTT.

The chain has TRBV6-5 and TRBJ1-6; no clear D. The CDR3 covers 13 residues. With 6 bases removed from V and 0 bases from J, the gap between germline ends came to 3 bases. Per germline, CDR1 MNHEY and CDR2 SVGAGI. Here the CDR3 DNA reads TGTGCCAGCAGGAGCTCCTATAATTCACCCCTCCACTTT. It is translated as CASRSSYNSPLHF.

The CDR3 spells CASSSRTVNYGYTF. CDR3 in DNA: TGTGCCAGTAGTTCACGGACAGTTAACTATGGCTACACCTTC. The V call is TRBV19, the J call TRBJ1-2; a possible D gene is TRBD1 (6 bases). Deletions cut 5 bases from V and 1 base from J, with 11 bases between. This CDR3 has 14 residues. Germline V gene data show CDR1 as LNHDA and CDR2 as SQIVND (reference sequence). Variable domain in full (rest from reference TRBV19 and TRBJ1-2): DGGITQSPKYLFRKEGQNVTLSCEQNLNHDAMYWYRQDPGQGLRLIYYSQIVNDFQKGDIAEGYSVSREKKESFPLTVTSAQKNPTAFYLCASSSRTVNYGYTFGSGTRLTVV.

The chain recombines TRBV20-1 with TRBJ2-7; no clear D gene. The germline CDR1 and CDR2 sequences are DFQATT and SNEGSKA (reference sequence). Trimming left V 5 bases short and J 6 bases short, with 11 bases between. CDR3 size: 11 residues. The CDR3 nucleotides are TGCAGTGCTCGAACTGTGGGCGAGCAGTACTTC. This codes for CSARTVGEQYF.

The chain carries TRBV6-2 or TRBV6-3 and TRBJ1-4; the match to TRBD1 covers 8 bases. The trim removed 6 bases at V and 8 bases at J, leaving 14 bases unmatched. Germline V CDR1 and CDR2: MNHEY, SVGEGT. The CDR3 totals 16 residues. This CDR3 reads CASSRIRDRKGEKLFF. In nucleotides, the CDR3 is TGTGCCAGCAGCCGAATCCGGGACAGGAAGGGAGAAAAACTGTTTTTT.

This clone was seen only a few times. V gene TRBV4-3 combines with J gene TRBJ2-1; D is possibly TRBD1 or TRBD2 (7 bases each). Trimming stripped 1 base from V and 8 bases from J, with 18 bases between. The germline V gene encodes CDR1 LGHNA and CDR2 YSLEER. The CDR3 is 16 amino acids. The CDR3 nucleotides read TGCGCCAGCAGCCAAGCGGGGGGCACAGGGGCCCATGAGCAGTTCTTC. Its translation is CASSQAGGTGAHEQFF.

The chain couples TRBV3-1 (or the pseudogene TRBV3-2) to TRBJ1-5; unclear D gene. The CDR3 length is 14 residues. The germline V and J ends were trimmed by 1 base and 4 bases, with 8 bases remaining between them. Germline lookup yields CDR1 LGHDT and CDR2 YNNKEL (reference sequence). The chain's CDR3 is CASSQGPQNQPQHF. CDR3 DNA sequence: TGTGCCAGCAGCCAAGGTCCCCAAAATCAGCCCCAGCATTTT.

The chain uses TRBV2 and TRBJ2-3; 7 bases are a match to TRBD2. CDR1 and CDR2 (germline): SNHLY, FYNNEI. CDR3 size: 15 residues. Trimming at V came to 4 bases and at J to 1 base, leaving 5 bases not matched to a gene. CDR3 in amino acids: CASSGSAGGTDTQYF. The CDR3 region has the DNA TGTGCCAGCAGTGGTAGCGCGGGAGGCACAGATACGCAGTATTTT.

In this sample, this clone turned up a few times. The chain uses TRBV5-4 and TRBJ2-7; weak D call: TRBD2 (6 bases). Trimming shortened V by 2 bases and J by 1 base, and 7 bases separated the two germline ends. Germline CDR1 is SGHNT and CDR2 is YYREEE (reference sequence). This CDR3 contains 13 residues. The chain's CDR3 is CASSFSGSYEQYF. Written as DNA, the CDR3 is TGTGCCAGCAGCTTTAGCGGTTCCTACGAGCAGTACTTC.

V is TRBV28 and J is TRBJ2-2, with 9 bases fitting TRBD2. Trimming at V came to 7 bases and at J to 7 bases, leaving 13 bases not matched to a gene. This CDR3 contains 16 residues. CDR1 is MDHEN and CDR2 is SYDVKM in the germline V gene. The CDR3 nucleotides are TGTGCCAGCATGCCAGCGGGAGGTAGATGGGTCGGGGAGCTGTTTTTT. Its translation: CASMPAGGRWVGELFF.

The chain is built from TRBV4-1 and TRBJ1-2; unclear D gene. CDR3 length equals 13 residues. Trimming removed 0 bases at V and 8 bases at J, with 10 bases between. Germline-derived CDR1 and CDR2 are MGHRA and YSYEKL. CDR3 loop: CASSQDRLRGYTF. CDR3 DNA: TGCGCCAGCAGCCAAGATCGTCTTAGGGGCTACACCTTC.

The chain couples TRBV10-2 to TRBJ1-6; 7 positions agree with TRBD1. The germline V gene encodes CDR1 WSHSY and CDR2 SAAADI. V was clipped by 7 bases and J by 7 bases; unmatched bases: 7. There are 14 residues in the CDR3. CDR3 DNA sequence: TGCGCCAGCACTTCCGACAGGGACAATTCACCCCTCCACTTT. This encodes CASTSDRDNSPLHF.

This clone turned up a few times. J is TRBJ1-6 and V is TRBV2, with 8 bases lining up with TRBD1. V dropped 7 bases and J dropped 7; count of bases not matched to a gene: 3. CDR1 SNHLY and CDR2 FYNNEI come from the germline V gene. The CDR3 spans 13 residues. The CDR3 nucleotides are TGTGCCAGCACGGGACAGGCAAATTCACCCCTCCACTTT. Translating gives CASTGQANSPLHF.

J is TRBJ2-2 and V is TRBV6-1; D may match TRBD1 or TRBD2 (6 bases each). The germline V and J ends were trimmed by 1 base and 6 bases, with 9 bases remaining between them. Germline loops: CDR1 MNHNS, CDR2 SASEGT. The CDR3 loop spans 14 amino acids. The DNA of the CDR3 is TGTGCCAGCAGTGAAGTAGGGGGGTCCGGGGAGCTGTTTTTT. Its translation is CASSEVGGSGELFF.